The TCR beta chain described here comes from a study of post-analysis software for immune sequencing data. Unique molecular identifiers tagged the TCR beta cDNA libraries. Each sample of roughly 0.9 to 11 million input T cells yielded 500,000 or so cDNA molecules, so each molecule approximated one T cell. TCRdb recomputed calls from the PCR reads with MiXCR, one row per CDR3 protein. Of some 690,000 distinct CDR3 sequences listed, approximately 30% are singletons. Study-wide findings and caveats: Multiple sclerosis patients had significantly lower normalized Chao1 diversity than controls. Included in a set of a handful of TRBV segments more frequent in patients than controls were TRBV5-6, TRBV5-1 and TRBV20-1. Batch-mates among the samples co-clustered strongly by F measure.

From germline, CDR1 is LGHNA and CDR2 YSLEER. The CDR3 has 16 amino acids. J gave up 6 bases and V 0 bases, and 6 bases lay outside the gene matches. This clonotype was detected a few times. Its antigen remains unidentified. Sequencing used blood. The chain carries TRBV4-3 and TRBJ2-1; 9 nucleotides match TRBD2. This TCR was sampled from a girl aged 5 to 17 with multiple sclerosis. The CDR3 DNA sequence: TGCGCCAGCAGCCAAGAGAGGGGACTAGCCACCAATGAGCAGTTCTTC. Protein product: CASSQERGLATNEQFF.